These 21 T cell receptor beta chains were sequenced from one sample in a study of blood T cell repertoires in COVID-19. Produced via immunoSEQ multiplex PCR; TCRdb's table is partial and in-frame only. The profile covers approximately 150,000 clones, with approximately 80% appearing a single time and about a tenth taken by the ten largest. The sequenced sample was peripheral blood. These receptors were taken from a man in his sixties with active or convalescent COVID-19.

CDR3 amino acids: CASSYSQGRETQYF. The CDR3 region has the DNA TGTGCCAGCAGTTACTCGCAGGGTAGAGAGACCCAGTACTTC. The chain carries TRBV6-5 and TRBJ2-5; TRBD1 is a possible D gene (5 bases). Deletions cut 0 bases from V and 4 bases from J, with 9 bases between. Looked up from germline, CDR1 is MNHEY and CDR2 is SVGAGI. CDR3 length: 14 residues.

V usage is TRBV12-3 or TRBV12-4 and J usage is TRBJ1-2; no clear D gene. V gave up 10 bases and J gave up 6 bases, with 18 bases separating them. This CDR3 is 13 amino acids long. In DNA form, the CDR3 reads TGTGCCACCCACCCACCGGGAAAAAATGGCTACACCTTC. Its translation is CATHPPGKNGYTF.

This clone was counted once. The chain combines TRBV4-1 with TRBJ2-1; no definite D call. CDR1 is MGHRA, CDR2 YSYEKL, per germline. The CDR3 spans 13 residues. V lost 1 base, J lost 6 bases, and 7 bases lay in between. In DNA, the CDR3 is TGCGCCAGCAGCCAAGTCCTGAGCAATGAGCAGTTCTTC. Protein: CASSQVLSNEQFF.

In DNA, the CDR3 is TGTGCCAGCAGTCAACAGGGGGGGGGAAATCAGCCCCAGCATTTT. The encoded protein is CASSQQGGGNQPQHF. The J gene is TRBJ1-5, the V gene TRBV7-2; 8 bases are shared with TRBD1. V lost 6 bases, J lost 4 bases, and 8 bases stayed unmatched. Germline V CDR1 and CDR2: SGHTA, FQGNSA. This CDR3 comprises 15 residues.

The genes are TRBV6-5 and TRBJ2-5; TRBD2 matches 7 bases. This CDR3 contains 13 residues. Germline V gives CDR1 MNHEY, CDR2 SVGAGI. V shed 7 bases and J 5 bases; nucleotides not matched to a gene: 7. The CDR3 is CASTRAGVETQYF. In DNA form, the CDR3 reads TGTGCCAGCACCCGGGCGGGGGTGGAGACCCAGTACTTC.

The V call is TRBV27, the J call TRBJ1-6, with 9 bases fitting TRBD1. J lost 6 bases, V lost 4 bases, and 1 base had no gene match. The CDR3 is 14 residues long. Germline CDR1 reads MNHEY; CDR2 reads SMNVEV (reference sequence). Here the CDR3 DNA reads TGTGCCAGCAGTTCACAGGGGGCTAATTCACCCCTCCACTTT. This translates into CASSSQGANSPLHF.

The rearrangement links TRBV10-1 to TRBJ2-1; 9 bases line up with TRBD1. There are 16 residues in the CDR3. Germline CDR1 is WNHNN and CDR2 is SYGVQD (reference sequence). V was clipped by 5 bases and J by 0 bases; unmatched bases: 5. In nucleotides, the CDR3 is TGCGCCAGCAGTCCTGGGACAGGGCGCTCCTACAATGAGCAGTTCTTC. Encoded protein: CASSPGTGRSYNEQFF.

J is TRBJ2-7 and V is TRBV5-1; D might be TRBD1 (6 bases). Germline lookup yields CDR1 SGHRS and CDR2 YFSETQ. V lost 1 base and J lost 5, with 13 bases in between. CDR3 length: 14 amino acids. The CDR3 reads CASSLNRVRDEQYF. Written as DNA, the CDR3 is TGCGCCAGCAGCTTGAACAGGGTTCGCGACGAGCAGTACTTC.

V is TRBV19 and J is TRBJ1-5; possibly TRBD1 for D (6 bases). The germline gives CDR1 LNHDA, CDR2 SQIVND (reference sequence). This CDR3 is built from 14 residues. The ends were cut back, 1 base at V and 7 bases at J, with 11 bases in the middle. This CDR3 reads CASSIAGARQPQHF. In DNA form, the CDR3 reads TGTGCCAGTAGTATAGCAGGGGCCAGACAGCCCCAGCATTTT.

J is TRBJ1-6 and V is TRBV6-5; D is unresolved. This CDR3 region has 14 residues. V lost 11 bases and J lost 3, with 14 bases in between. Per germline, CDR1 MNHEY and CDR2 SVGAGI. The CDR3 DNA sequence: TGTGCCTCGGAGTTAGCTAACTATAATTCACCCCTCCACTTT. It yields the protein CASELANYNSPLHF.

This sequence joins TRBV11-2 and TRBJ1-2; tentative D call: TRBD1 (6 bases). This CDR3 contains 15 residues. Trimming shortened V by 5 bases and J by 4 bases, and 17 bases separated the two germline ends. Per the germline V gene, CDR1 is SGHAT and CDR2 is FQNNGV. The CDR3 protein is CASSHGQMSSYGYTF. CDR3 in DNA: TGTGCCAGCAGCCATGGACAGATGAGTAGCTATGGCTACACCTTC.

This rearrangement joins TRBV7-8 to TRBJ2-3; TRBD2 matches at 12 bases. Losses at the gene ends were 5 bases for V and 4 bases for J; bases not matched to a gene: 7. Germline lookup yields CDR1 SGHVS and CDR2 FQNEAQ. This CDR3 spans 16 amino acids. The CDR3 sequence: CASSQQTSGSPDTQYF. CDR3 DNA sequence: TGTGCCAGCAGCCAACAGACTAGCGGGAGCCCAGATACGCAGTATTTT.

The chain joins TRBV6-2 or TRBV6-3 to TRBJ1-5; TRBD1 matches at 7 bases. The CDR3 has 14 residues. V was clipped by 5 bases and J by 6 bases; unmatched bases: 7. Germline V gene lookup returns CDR1 MNHEY and CDR2 SVGEGT. CDR3 protein: CASSEDRIFQPQHF. As DNA, the CDR3 is TGTGCCAGCAGTGAGGACAGGATTTTTCAGCCCCAGCATTTT.

This clone was observed a handful of times. CDR3 region: CASSPQGLPNEKLFF. The CDR3 DNA reads TGTGCCAGCTCACCACAGGGGCTTCCTAATGAAAAACTGTTTTTT. The chain is built from TRBV18 and TRBJ1-4, with D possibly TRBD1 on 5 matching bases. The germline V gene has CDR1 KGHSH and CDR2 LQKENI. V shed 1 base and J shed 3 bases, with 9 bases lying between them. The length of the CDR3 is 15 residues. The full variable domain, its missing parts supplied by reference TRBV18 and TRBJ1-4, is NAGVMQNPRHLVRRRGQEARLRCSPMKGHSHVYWYRQLPEEGLKFMVYLQKENIIDESGMPKERFSAEFPKEGPSILRIQQVVRGDSAAYFCASSPQGLPNEKLFFGSGTQLSVL.

J is TRBJ2-7 and V is TRBV5-7; D is unclear. TRBV5-7 is an ORF, with its function uncertain. The CDR3 totals 14 residues. The V end was cut by 0 bases, the J end by 0 bases, with 7 bases between. The CDR3 here is CASSLVQASYEQYV. DNA for the CDR3: TGTGCCAGCAGCTTGGTCCAGGCCTCCTACGAGCAGTACGTC.

The chain joins TRBV7-9 to TRBJ1-4, with TRBD1 identical over 8 bases. CDR1 and CDR2 from the germline V gene are SEHNR and FQNEAQ (reference sequence). The V segment lost 3 bases and the J segment 5 bases; nucleotides outside the gene matches: 5. The CDR3 consists of 15 residues. This CDR3 is CASSLWGQVNEKLFF. The DNA for the CDR3 is TGTGCCAGCAGCTTGTGGGGACAGGTGAATGAAAAACTGTTTTTT.

This chain connects TRBV27 to TRBJ2-7, with 8 nucleotides matching TRBD1. In germline, CDR1 is MNHEY, CDR2 SMNVEV (reference sequence). The J segment lost 2 bases and the V segment lost 5 bases, leaving 2 bases of the junction unmatched. The CDR3 sequence is 13 residues long. The CDR3: CASSRTGTYEQYF. The CDR3 nucleotides read TGTGCCAGCAGTCGGACAGGGACCTACGAGCAGTACTTC.

This chain joins TRBV7-8 and TRBJ2-7, with 9 positions matching TRBD1. Looked up from germline, CDR1 is SGHVS and CDR2 is FQNEAQ. V lost 2 bases and J lost 8; bases outside the gene matches: 4. This CDR3 has 13 amino acids. The CDR3 nucleotides are TGTGCCAGCAGCTTATGGGACAGGGAGAAGCAGTACGTC. It codes for CASSLWDREKQYV.

V is TRBV7-2 and J is TRBJ2-3, with 8 bases fitting TRBD2. Trimming took 2 bases from V and 2 from J; bases not matched to a gene: 3. The length of the CDR3 is 15 residues. CDR1 and CDR2 (germline): SGHTA, FQGNSA. For the CDR3, the DNA is TGTGCCAGCAGCTTAAGCGGGGGCCTCACAGATACGCAGTATTTT. It translates to CASSLSGGLTDTQYF.

This clone is a singleton in its sample. J is TRBJ2-5 and V is TRBV19; TRBD2 matches 7 bases. Germline V lookup: CDR1 LNHDA, CDR2 SQIVND (reference sequence). The length of the CDR3 is 13 residues. The junction had 3 bases not matched to a gene; V was cut back by 5 bases and J by 3 bases. Here the CDR3 reads CASSRDYKETQYF. The CDR3 DNA reads TGTGCCAGTAGTCGGGACTATAAAGAGACCCAGTACTTC.

The gene calls are TRBV2 and TRBJ1-2; 9 bases are shared with TRBD1. This CDR3 is 13 amino acids long. V gave up 4 bases and J gave up 7 bases; unmatched junction bases: 4. From germline, CDR1 is SNHLY and CDR2 FYNNEI. The CDR3 protein is CASSADRGSGYTF. As DNA, the CDR3 is TGTGCCAGCAGTGCGGACAGGGGCAGTGGCTACACCTTC.